Shown below are 8 T cell receptor beta chains from a single sample sequenced in a study of somatic mutations in cytotoxic T cells in rheumatoid arthritis. Only in-frame clones appear in the TCRdb table, and some are missing; sequencing was by immunoSEQ multiplex PCR. The sample lists about 25,000 clones, just under 75% seen once, with approximately 9.3% in the top ten. Material: CD8+ T cells sorted from blood. The source is a young woman in good health.

V gene TRBV25-1 combines with J gene TRBJ2-7, with D unclear. The germline gives CDR1 MGHDK, CDR2 SYGVNS. This CDR3 has 12 residues. Trimming stripped 1 base from V and 5 bases from J, with 6 bases between. CDR3 protein: CASSESENEQYF. The CDR3 nucleotides are TGTGCCAGCAGTGAATCTGAAAACGAGCAGTACTTC.

The chain joins TRBV6-5 to TRBJ2-1; weak D call: TRBD2 (6 bases). Germline values: CDR1 MNHEY, CDR2 SVGAGI. The length of the CDR3 is 13 residues. V lost 6 bases and J lost 4, with 10 bases in between. For the CDR3, the DNA is TGTGCCAGCAGCAGCAGCGGGTACAATGAGCAGTTCTTC. Its protein is CASSSSGYNEQFF.

The CDR3 loop is CASSPRVAGDEQFF. The CDR3 nucleotides read TGTGCCAGCAGCCCCCGGGTAGCGGGGGATGAGCAGTTCTTC. This chain links TRBV9 with TRBJ2-1, with 9 bases identical to TRBD2. With V trimmed by 4 bases and J by 8 bases, 7 bases remained unmatched. This CDR3 is 14 amino acids long. Looked up from germline, CDR1 is SGDLS and CDR2 is YYNGEE.

This chain joins TRBV27 and TRBJ2-2; D is unclear. V was clipped by 9 bases and J by 0 bases, with 17 bases between them. Germline V gene lookup returns CDR1 MNHEY and CDR2 SMNVEV (reference sequence). This CDR3 is 16 amino acids long. The CDR3 DNA reads as TGTGCCAGTTCGCGTCCAGGCTACGCGAACACCGGGGAGCTGTTTTTT. It yields the protein CASSRPGYANTGELFF.

This clone was detected only a few times. The same CDR3 also results from other DNA sequences found in this sample. This chain connects TRBV4-1 to TRBJ2-2; no reliable D call. Trimming left V 3 bases short and J 5 bases short, with 4 bases between. Germline CDR1 is MGHRA and CDR2 is YSYEKL. The CDR3 sequence is 12 residues long. DNA for the CDR3: TGCGCCAGCAGCCAGGGTACCGGGGAGCTGTTTTTT. This codes for CASSQGTGELFF.

The rearrangement uses TRBV28 and TRBJ2-5, with 11 bases that match TRBD2. Germline values: CDR1 MDHEN, CDR2 SYDVKM. After removal of 5 bases from V and 4 bases from J, the junction contained 3 bases not matched to a gene. The CDR3 runs to 14 residues. The chain's CDR3 is CASSPLAGGETQYF. The DNA for the CDR3 is TGTGCCAGCAGTCCCCTAGCGGGAGGAGAGACCCAGTACTTC.

The CDR3 DNA sequence: TGTGCCTGGAGCATAGACCCAGGGATGCAAGAGACCCAGTACTTC. Protein sequence: CAWSIDPGMQETQYF. The rearrangement joins TRBV30 to TRBJ2-5; the D gene is possibly TRBD1 (5 bases). Trimming took off 3 bases at V and 2 bases at J, with 16 bases between the two ends. The CDR3 covers 15 residues. Germline V gives CDR1 GTSNPN, CDR2 SVGIG (reference sequence).

The CDR3, as DNA: TGTGCCAGCAGTCCAGGGCTAGCGGCCCGAGACAATGAGCAGTTCTTC. Translating gives CASSPGLAARDNEQFF. The chain combines TRBV27 with TRBJ2-1; 7 bases fit TRBD2. CDR1 is MNHEY, CDR2 SMNVEV, per germline (reference sequence). Trimming at V came to 5 bases and at J to 5 bases, leaving 12 bases not matched to a gene. There are 16 residues in the CDR3.